This T cell receptor (beta chain) was captured by sequencing in a study of control samples from healthy donors and cancer patients. Trimming removed 6 bases from V and 3 bases from J; junction bases left unmatched: 6. The length of the CDR3 is 15 residues. Per the germline V gene, CDR1 is SNHLY and CDR2 is FYNNEI. Sequenced by immunoSEQ multiplex PCR; TCRdb stores in-frame clones only, minus some. The sample lists 85,000 to 90,000 clones, around 85% occurring once. Sequencing input: blood. This sequence originates from a woman aged 40 to 49 in good health. This rearrangement joins TRBV2 to TRBJ1-4, with 8 positions matching TRBD1. CDR3 sequence reads: CASRVDRGANEKLFF. CDR3 sequence (DNA): TGTGCCAGCAGGGTAGACAGGGGAGCTAATGAAAAACTGTTTTTT.